These 17 T cell receptor beta chains came from one sample sequenced in a study of cytomegalovirus exposure and HLA in healthy donors. PCR involved 60 Vbeta and 13 Jbeta primers. Libraries were prepared by immunoSEQ multiplex PCR; TCRdb keeps only in-frame clonotypes and omits some of them. The profile covers about 150,000 clones, with 70% to 80% appearing a single time and 13% taken by the ten largest. Sequencing was carried out using PBMCs. The source is a man aged 35-49 years in good health and CMV-seropositive.

The V and J genes are TRBV28 and TRBJ2-7; 10 bases are a match to TRBD2. Losses at the gene ends were 8 bases for V and 5 bases for J; bases not matched to a gene: 12. CDR3 size: 15 residues. Germline CDR1 and CDR2: MDHEN and SYDVKM. Written as DNA, the CDR3 is TGTGCCAGCCGGACTCCGGGACTAGCGAGGAACGAGCAGTACTTC. Protein product: CASRTPGLARNEQYF.

This chain links TRBV6-1 with TRBJ2-1; D uncertain. Germline CDR1 reads MNHNS; CDR2 reads SASEGT. Trimming left V 10 bases short and J 3 bases short, with 13 bases between. The CDR3 has 13 amino acids. DNA of the CDR3: TGTGCCAAGCCTAGACCTTTCTACAATGAGCAGTTCTTC. Protein product: CAKPRPFYNEQFF.

The chain uses TRBV25-1 and TRBJ2-6; TRBD2 aligns across 8 bases. Germline V CDR1 and CDR2: MGHDK, SYGVNS. Unmatched junction bases numbered 4, after V lost 0 bases and J lost 0 bases. The length of the CDR3 is 18 residues. The CDR3: CASSEYAGGGSGANVLTF. The CDR3 nucleotides are TGTGCCAGCAGTGAATATGCGGGGGGCGGCTCTGGGGCCAACGTCCTGACTTTC.

V and J are TRBV5-6 and TRBJ1-3, with 8 bases lining up with TRBD1. Germline assignment: CDR1 SGHDT and CDR2 YYEEEE. This CDR3 contains 16 residues. Trimming at V came to 3 bases and at J to 2 bases, leaving 7 bases not matched to a gene. The CDR3 spells CASSWADRGAGNTIYF. CDR3 bases: TGTGCCAGCAGCTGGGCTGACAGGGGAGCTGGAAACACCATATATTTT.

The CDR3 coding sequence is TGCAGCGTTGGGGCCGGGACTCACACCTACAATGAGCAGTTCTTC. Protein product: CSVGAGTHTYNEQFF. V is TRBV29-1 and J is TRBJ2-1, with D tentatively TRBD2 (6 bases). The CDR3 covers 15 residues. V lost 4 bases, J lost 2 bases, and 15 bases lay in between. The V gene's germline CDR1 is SQVTM and CDR2 ANQGSEA.

The chain employs TRBV11-2 and TRBJ2-7; 12 bases match TRBD2. With V trimmed by 5 bases and J by 3 bases, 5 bases remained unmatched. CDR1 SGHAT and CDR2 FQNNGV come from the germline V gene. The CDR3 runs to 15 residues. In nucleotides, the CDR3 is TGTGCCAGCAGCCTAGGACTAGCGGGGATCTACGAGCAGTACTTC. This codes for CASSLGLAGIYEQYF.

The chain has TRBV6-5 and TRBJ2-7, with D uncertain. The CDR3 consists of 14 residues. CDR1 is MNHEY, CDR2 SVGAGI, per germline. V lost 6 bases and J 3 bases, leaving 15 bases between the germline ends. The CDR3 protein is CASRYSTADYEQYF. CDR3 DNA sequence: TGTGCCAGCAGATATTCGACTGCCGACTACGAGCAGTACTTC.

The CDR3 nucleotides are TGTGCCAGCAGTGAATCAGGGCCTTTCTATGGCTACACCTTC. Its protein is CASSESGPFYGYTF. The chain has TRBV25-1 and TRBJ1-2; D perhaps matches TRBD1 (5 bases). CDR1 is MGHDK, CDR2 SYGVNS, per germline. CDR3 length: 14 amino acids. The germline V and J ends were trimmed by 1 base and 4 bases, with 10 bases remaining between them.

The V and J genes are TRBV7-2 and TRBJ2-7, with 12 bases aligning to TRBD2. V shed 1 base, J shed 5 bases, and the junction held 6 bases outside the gene matches. Germline CDR1 reads SGHTA; CDR2 reads FQGNSA. This CDR3 region has 16 residues. For the CDR3, the DNA is TGTGCCAGCAGCTTAGGTTGGACTAGCGGGGATGACGAGCAGTACTTC. This encodes CASSLGWTSGDDEQYF.

The chain links TRBV7-9 to TRBJ1-2; unclear D gene. Trimming took 0 bases from V and 4 from J, leaving 6 bases between them. The germline CDR1 and CDR2 sequences are SEHNR and FQNEAQ (reference sequence). CDR3 length: 13 amino acids. The CDR3 loop is CASSLAEAYGYTF. Here the CDR3 DNA reads TGTGCCAGCAGCTTAGCGGAGGCCTATGGCTACACCTTC.

A word on this clone: Other nucleotide sequences from this sample produce the same CDR3. This chain uses TRBV11-2 with TRBJ2-3; D remains unclear. CDR1 SGHAT and CDR2 FQNNGV come from the germline V gene. V lost 5 bases, J lost 2 bases, and 5 bases lay in between. The CDR3 runs to 12 residues. This CDR3 is CASSPSTDTQYF. The CDR3 DNA is TGTGCCAGCAGCCCCTCCACAGATACGCAGTATTTT.

The chain has TRBV27 and TRBJ2-7; 9 nucleotides align to TRBD2. Germline lookup yields CDR1 MNHEY and CDR2 SMNVEV (reference sequence). The CDR3 has 17 residues. V shed 2 bases and J 3 bases; nucleotides not matched to a gene: 11. The DNA for the CDR3 is TGTGCCAGCAGTTTAGTGGGAGGTTTTAGCGGGAGCTACGAGCAGTACTTC. Translating gives CASSLVGGFSGSYEQYF.

This clone occurred a few times. V and J are TRBV7-8 and TRBJ1-1; perhaps TRBD1 as D (5 bases). The V end was cut by 5 bases, the J end by 0 bases, with 16 bases between. Per the germline V gene, CDR1 is SGHVS and CDR2 is FQNEAQ. This CDR3 comprises 16 residues. The CDR3: CASSPQTVTMNTEAFF. CDR3 nucleotides: TGTGCCAGCAGCCCCCAGACAGTGACGATGAACACTGAAGCTTTCTTT.

The gene calls are TRBV27 and TRBJ2-1, with 9 bases fitting TRBD1. CDR1 MNHEY and CDR2 SMNVEV come from the germline V gene (reference sequence). The V and J ends lost 1 base and 6 bases, in that order; junction bases with no gene match: 10. The CDR3 length is 17 residues. The CDR3 bases are TGTGCCAGCAGTTTATGGGCCTTGGGACAGGGAGTCAATGAGCAGTTCTTC. This gives the protein CASSLWALGQGVNEQFF.

The CDR3 reads CASSQERLSYEQYF. In DNA, the CDR3 is TGTGCCAGCTCACAGGAGCGGCTGTCCTACGAGCAGTACTTC. V and J are TRBV18 and TRBJ2-7; the D gene is possibly TRBD2 (5 bases). The germline V gene encodes CDR1 KGHSH and CDR2 LQKENI. The CDR3 totals 14 residues. Trimming removed 4 bases from V and 1 base from J, with 11 bases in between.

The rearrangement links TRBV9 to TRBJ1-4; 7 bases agree with TRBD1. Germline V CDR1 and CDR2: SGDLS, YYNGEE. Trimming cost V 1 base and J 3 bases; bases outside gene matches: 6. The CDR3 runs 16 residues. The CDR3 loop is CASSVTPGGSNEKLFF. As DNA, the CDR3 is TGTGCCAGCAGCGTAACCCCAGGGGGTTCTAATGAAAAACTGTTTTTT.

The chain carries TRBV10-3 and TRBJ1-5; D remains ambiguous. This CDR3 region has 13 residues. The V and J ends lost 10 bases and 4 bases respectively, with 14 bases between them. CDR1 ENHRY and CDR2 SYGVKD come from the germline V gene. The CDR3 DNA sequence: TGTGCCACTAGCGGGGTAGTAAATCAGCCCCAGCATTTT. It yields the protein CATSGVVNQPQHF.